The 15 T cell receptor beta chains given below trace back to one sample, sequenced in a study of blood T cell repertoires in COVID-19. The assay was immunoSEQ multiplex PCR, and TCRdb's table has in-frame clones only and misses some. This table has hundreds of thousands of clones, about 89% appearing once. The specimen sequenced was peripheral blood. The receptor source for this set is a man in his forties or fifties with acute or convalescent COVID-19.

V gene TRBV30 combines with J gene TRBJ1-6; D ambiguous. Germline V CDR1 and CDR2: GTSNPN, SVGIG (reference sequence). The CDR3 runs 14 residues. V shed 6 bases and J shed 8 bases, with 17 bases lying between them. The CDR3 DNA follows: TGTGCCTGCTTAAAGGTGACGGGTGATTCACCCCTCCACTTT. Protein: CACLKVTGDSPLHF. The full variable domain, completed using reference TRBV30 and TRBJ1-6, is SQTIHQWPATLVQPVGSPLSLECTVEGTSNPNLYWYRQAAGRGLQLLFYSVGIGQISSEVPQNLSASRPQDRQFILSSKKLLLSDSGFYLCACLKVTGDSPLHFGNGTRLTVT.

The rearrangement joins TRBV5-1 to TRBJ2-3, with a tentative D call TRBD1 (6 bases). CDR3 size: 17 residues. Germline values: CDR1 SGHRS, CDR2 YFSETQ. Trimming took 0 bases from V and 0 from J, leaving 14 bases between them. The CDR3 nucleotides read TGCGCCAGCAGCTTGGCTGGGGGCTGGTTGAGCACAGATACGCAGTATTTT. Protein sequence: CASSLAGGWLSTDTQYF.

The chain has TRBV11-2 and TRBJ1-6, with D tentatively TRBD1 (5 bases). Germline CDR1 reads SGHAT; CDR2 reads FQNNGV. The CDR3 is 14 amino acids. Trimming cost V 5 bases and J 14 bases, with 19 bases left between them. The CDR3: CASSRGGEYSTLHF. CDR3 sequence (DNA): TGTGCCAGCAGCCGGGGAGGGGAATATTCGACCCTCCACTTT. The full variable domain, with the rest looked up from reference TRBV11-2 and TRBJ1-6, is EAGVAQSPRYKIIEKRQSVAFWCNPISGHATLYWYQQILGQGPKLLIQFQNNGVVDDSQLPKDRFSAERLKGVDSTLKIQPAKLEDSAVYLCASSRGGEYSTLHFGNGTRLTVT.

The chain uses TRBV11-3 and TRBJ2-1; 7 bases line up with TRBD1. There are 16 residues in the CDR3. The germline CDR1 and CDR2 sequences are SGHNT and YENEEA. Trimming at V came to 4 bases and at J to 7 bases, leaving 13 bases not matched to a gene. The CDR3 DNA reads as TGTGCCAGCAGCTCCACCTTCAGGGGGAATGAGAATGAGCAGTTCTTC. Its protein is CASSSTFRGNENEQFF.

The J gene is TRBJ1-5, the V gene TRBV7-8; TRBD1 agrees at 9 bases. From germline, CDR1 is SGHVS and CDR2 FQNEAQ. The V gene end was trimmed by 5 bases and the J gene end by 2 bases; junction bases not matched to a gene: 4. The CDR3 has 15 amino acids. CDR3 residues: CASSAQGAGNQPQHF. The DNA of the CDR3 is TGTGCCAGCAGCGCACAGGGGGCAGGCAATCAGCCCCAGCATTTT.

The rearrangement uses TRBV6-5 and TRBJ1-1; D unclear. This CDR3 spans 13 amino acids. With 7 bases removed from V and 5 bases from J, the gap between germline ends came to 14 bases. CDR1 is MNHEY, CDR2 SVGAGI, per germline. The CDR3 DNA follows: TGTGCCAGCATCAACCGCGCTTTGACTGAAGCTTTCTTT. Amino acid sequence: CASINRALTEAFF.

The chain uses TRBV9 and TRBJ2-2; 8 positions match TRBD1. From germline, CDR1 is SGDLS and CDR2 YYNGEE. The ends lost 2 bases at V and 2 bases at J; junction bases unmatched: 11. CDR3 size: 18 residues. CDR3 residues: CASSVLPPGTGNTGELFF. CDR3 DNA sequence: TGTGCCAGCAGCGTTTTACCCCCGGGGACAGGTAACACCGGGGAGCTGTTTTTT.

Remarks on this clone: One junction end does not reproduce the germline sequence, and a read error may be involved. The chain has TRBV5-1 and TRBJ1-1, with D unresolved. The length of the CDR3 is 14 residues. Per germline, CDR1 SGHRS and CDR2 YFSETQ. CDR3 residues: CASSLELVNSEAFF. DNA for the CDR3: TGCGCCAGCAGCCTAGAGTTAGTGAACTCTGAAGCTTTCTTT.

The chain has TRBV2 and TRBJ1-1; maybe TRBD1 (6 bases). Trimming pared 6 bases from V and 4 bases from J, leaving 15 bases between. The length of the CDR3 is 14 residues. CDR1 is SNHLY and CDR2 is FYNNEI in the germline V gene. The DNA of the CDR3 is TGTGCCAGCAGCTTACAGGGTCATGCCACTGAAGCTTTCTTT. Translation: CASSLQGHATEAFF.

The rearrangement uses TRBV19 and TRBJ2-1; TRBD2 is a possible D gene (5 bases). The V and J ends lost 5 bases and 5 bases respectively, with 19 bases between them. This CDR3 has 16 residues. CDR1 and CDR2 (germline): LNHDA, SQIVND (reference sequence). This chain's CDR3 is CASSVFRGIGNNEQFF. The CDR3 DNA reads TGTGCCAGTAGTGTATTCCGGGGTATAGGCAACAATGAGCAGTTCTTC.

The V gene is TRBV15, the J gene TRBJ1-5, with D possibly matching TRBD1 (5 bases). Germline V lookup: CDR1 LNHNV, CDR2 YYDKDF (reference sequence). This CDR3 comprises 13 residues. V was clipped by 0 bases and J by 5 bases, with 5 bases between them. CDR3 in amino acids: CATSREGDQPQHF. CDR3 sequence (DNA): TGTGCCACCAGCAGAGAAGGGGATCAGCCCCAGCATTTT.

The chain joins TRBV7-9 to TRBJ1-1, with D perhaps TRBD1 (6 bases). CDR1 SEHNR and CDR2 FQNEAQ come from the germline V gene (reference sequence). Trimming stripped 3 bases from V and 2 bases from J, with 16 bases between. This CDR3 is 16 amino acids long. The CDR3 nucleotides read TGTGCCAGCAGCTTCTGGAACAGGGAGAGAAACACTGAAGCTTTCTTT. Residues: CASSFWNRERNTEAFF.

V gene TRBV9 combines with J gene TRBJ2-1; D unclear. V was trimmed by 0 bases and J by 0 bases, leaving 10 bases between them. This CDR3 region has 16 residues. Germline assignment: CDR1 SGDLS and CDR2 YYNGEE. The DNA for the CDR3 is TGTGCCAGCAGCGTAGAGCCGGTAAGCTCCTACAATGAGCAGTTCTTC. It specifies CASSVEPVSSYNEQFF.

The chain recombines TRBV7-3 with TRBJ2-1; D may be TRBD2 (6 bases). Per the germline V gene, CDR1 is SGHTA and CDR2 is FQGTGA. The CDR3 has 15 amino acids. Deletions cut 2 bases from V and 4 bases from J, with 12 bases between. As DNA, the CDR3 is TGTGCCAGCAGCTTAGCGGGACTTGTATACAATGAGCAGTTCTTC. This encodes CASSLAGLVYNEQFF.

This chain joins TRBV9 and TRBJ1-6, with TRBD1 identical over 10 bases. This CDR3 has 15 amino acids. Germline V gene lookup returns CDR1 SGDLS and CDR2 YYNGEE. Germline trimming cut 3 bases from V and 10 bases from J; bases unmatched to any gene: 7. The CDR3 nucleotides read TGTGCCAGCAGCGCCTGGGGACAGGGGAGATCACCCCTCCACTTT. Protein sequence: CASSAWGQGRSPLHF.